This T cell receptor (beta chain) was sequenced during a study of early T cells in non-severe SARS-CoV-2 infection. At the level of the study: Unpaired chains resulted from sequencing bulk RNA of unsorted whole blood.

Attached unique molecular identifiers marked individual cDNA molecules. TCRdb processed the 5' RACE reads anew with MiXCR; each CDR3 protein has one entry. The sample lists fewer than 35,000 distinct CDR3 sequences, around 4.6% occurring once. This clonotype was observed many times. The CDR3 contains 13 residues. Germline V CDR1 and CDR2: SGHKS, YYEKEE (reference sequence). V was cut by 5 bases and J by 6 bases, with 12 bases left in between. The clonotype was recovered from an adult who was a healthcare worker with PCR-confirmed SARS-CoV-2 infection or an uninfected control (not recorded which). V and J are TRBV5-5 and TRBJ1-5; D is perhaps TRBD1 (6 bases). The source material was whole blood. CDR3 bases: TGTGCCAGCAGTCGTCAGGGGTTTCAGCCCCAGCATTTT. It yields the protein CASSRQGFQPQHF. Full variable domain (outside the CDR3, taken from reference TRBV5-5 and TRBJ1-5): DAGVTQSPTHLIKTRGQQVTLRCSPISGHKSVSWYQQVLGQGPQFIFQYYEKEERGRGNFPDRFSARQFPNYSSELNVNALLLGDSALYLCASSRQGFQPQHFGDGTRLSIL.